This TCR beta chain derives from a study of response to subunit inactivated influenza vaccine. Findings and caveats of the study: A suggestion made by the authors is that each seasonal influenza vaccination recruits few new T cells.

Via MiXCR, TCRdb re-called the RT-PCR reads, giving one row per CDR3 protein. The sample lists just over 300,000 distinct CDR3 sequences; less than 25% were seen once. Worth noting for this clonotype: Its matching antigen is unknown.

V was shortened by 3 bases and J by 9 bases, with 18 bases between the two germline ends. The CDR3 runs 15 residues. Germline CDR1 SGDLS, CDR2 YYNGEE. This specimen consisted of PBMCs from blood, obtained around 22 months after vaccination. The clonotype was recovered from a man in his fifties or sixties who received an inactivated influenza vaccine. V and J are TRBV9 and TRBJ2-2; D possibly corresponds to TRBD2 (5 bases). The CDR3 DNA follows: TGTGCCAGCAGCGCGATTCCCCGGGGTCGGAGGGAGCTGTTTTTT. Protein sequence: CASSAIPRGRRELFF.